A single sample gave rise to the 17 T cell receptor beta chains below, sequenced in a study of blood T cell repertoires in COVID-19. Assay used: immunoSEQ multiplex PCR; TCRdb lists only in-frame clones, some missing. The table shows over 400,000 clones, with roughly 89% occurring only once. The sample was peripheral blood. The receptors come from a woman aged 25 to 39 with active or convalescent COVID-19.

The V gene is TRBV5-1, the J gene TRBJ1-4; unclear D gene. Trimming removed 4 bases from V and 4 bases from J, with 14 bases in between. The germline V gene encodes CDR1 SGHRS and CDR2 YFSETQ. There are 15 residues in the CDR3. The CDR3 DNA sequence: TGCGCCAGCAGCATCCACATGGCTGATAATGAAAAACTGTTTTTT. This gives the protein CASSIHMADNEKLFF.

The V call is TRBV3-1 (or the pseudogene TRBV3-2), the J call TRBJ2-2; D not resolved. The CDR3 totals 14 residues. CDR1 is LGHDT and CDR2 is YNNKEL in the germline V gene (reference sequence). V lost 0 bases, J lost 6 bases, and 8 bases lay in between. CDR3 bases: TGTGCCAGCAGCCAAGATTACTTCTCCGGGGAGCTGTTTTTT. It translates to CASSQDYFSGELFF.

Note on this clone: A junction end diverges from the germline sequence, so it may reflect a read error. The chain has TRBV11-3 and TRBJ2-7, with D possibly matching TRBD1 (5 bases). CDR1 is SGHNT and CDR2 is YENEEA in the germline V gene. The length of the CDR3 is 14 residues. The CDR3 spells CASNLGTGTYEQYF. The CDR3 DNA reads TGTGCCAGCAACTTAGGCACAGGAACCTACGAGCAGTACTTC.

This chain uses TRBV25-1 with TRBJ1-1; no clear D gene. Germline V gene lookup returns CDR1 MGHDK and CDR2 SYGVNS. The V and J ends lost 2 bases and 5 bases respectively, with 15 bases between them. This CDR3 contains 15 residues. Here the CDR3 reads CASSERNWPGTEAFF. DNA of the CDR3: TGTGCCAGCAGTGAACGTAACTGGCCGGGGACTGAAGCTTTCTTT. Looking up the rest from reference TRBV25-1 and TRBJ1-1 gives the full variable domain: EADIYQTPRYLVIGTGKKITLECSQTMGHDKMYWYQQDPGMELHLIHYSYGVNSTEKGDLSSESTVSRIRTEHFPLTLESARPSHTSQYLCASSERNWPGTEAFFGQGTRLTVV.

CDR3 sequence (DNA): TGTGCCTGGAAGGTCGGTTGGCCAGGCGCTCAGTTCTTC. This gives the protein CAWKVGWPGAQFF. V and J are TRBV30 and TRBJ2-1; D gene ambiguous. The CDR3 has 13 amino acids. Trimming pared 4 bases from V and 13 bases from J, leaving 20 bases between. From germline, CDR1 is GTSNPN and CDR2 SVGIG (reference sequence).

This chain connects TRBV19 to TRBJ2-1, with TRBD2 identical over 7 bases. With V trimmed by 3 bases and J by 5 bases, 10 bases remained unmatched. This CDR3 is 16 amino acids long. Germline assignment: CDR1 LNHDA and CDR2 SQIVND (reference sequence). CDR3 in DNA: TGTGCCAGTAGTATCGGAGCGGGAACTTTAAACAATGAGCAGTTCTTC. Residues: CASSIGAGTLNNEQFF.

This rearrangement joins TRBV2 to TRBJ2-1, with 9 bases fitting TRBD2. Germline-derived CDR1 and CDR2 are SNHLY and FYNNEI. Trimming removed 8 bases from V and 9 bases from J; junction bases left unmatched: 5. CDR3 length: 12 amino acids. DNA of the CDR3: TGTGCCAGCGGGACTAGCTTCGGTGAGCAGTTCTTC. This translates into CASGTSFGEQFF.

The V and J genes are TRBV5-1 and TRBJ1-2; possibly TRBD1 for D (6 bases). This CDR3 contains 13 residues. The ends were cut back, 4 bases at V and 3 bases at J, with 10 bases in the middle. Germline V gene lookup returns CDR1 SGHRS and CDR2 YFSETQ. This chain's CDR3 is CASSIRGDYGYTF. The CDR3 DNA reads as TGCGCCAGCAGCATCAGGGGTGACTATGGCTACACCTTC.

Details on this clone: This sample also contains other DNA sequences that code for the same CDR3. The chain links TRBV7-9 to TRBJ1-4; 9 bases are shared with TRBD1. The V gene end was trimmed by 5 bases and the J gene end by 8 bases; junction bases not matched to a gene: 6. This CDR3 spans 14 amino acids. Germline V gene lookup returns CDR1 SEHNR and CDR2 FQNEAQ (reference sequence). The CDR3 DNA sequence: TGTGCCAGCAGCCTGGGACAGGGTGAAGAAAAACTGTTTTTT. This sequence encodes CASSLGQGEEKLFF.

This chain uses TRBV27 with TRBJ2-3; D not certain. Germline values: CDR1 MNHEY, CDR2 SMNVEV (reference sequence). CDR3 length: 15 residues. The ends were cut back, 1 base at V and 2 bases at J, with 10 bases in the middle. The CDR3 coding sequence is TGTGCCAGCAGTTTATACTCGTATTCCACAGATACGCAGTATTTT. This gives the protein CASSLYSYSTDTQYF.

This clone was picked up one time. The chain combines TRBV6-5 with TRBJ1-2; D perhaps matches TRBD1 (5 bases). The V end lost 6 bases, the J end lost 8 bases, and 22 bases lay between the germline ends. The V gene's germline CDR1 is MNHEY and CDR2 SVGAGI. The CDR3 spans 15 residues. The chain's CDR3 is CASRPPSRAAGGYTF. The DNA of the CDR3 is TGTGCCAGCAGACCGCCTTCCAGGGCCGCTGGGGGCTACACCTTC.

This clone was detected only once. The V and J genes are TRBV6-5 and TRBJ2-1, with 7 bases aligning to TRBD2. The CDR3 runs 15 residues. V gave up 8 bases and J gave up 5 bases; unmatched junction bases: 12. CDR1 and CDR2 from the germline V gene are MNHEY and SVGAGI. The CDR3 region is CASLGLREGDNEQFF. The CDR3 DNA reads as TGTGCCAGCCTCGGGTTGAGGGAGGGAGACAATGAGCAGTTCTTC.

The chain uses TRBV5-4 and TRBJ2-7; 9 bases map to TRBD2. The CDR3 is made up of 14 amino acids. V lost 0 bases to trimming and J lost 7 bases; unmatched junction nucleotides: 5. Germline V lookup: CDR1 SGHNT, CDR2 YYREEE (reference sequence). The chain's CDR3 is CASSLALAGREQYF. The CDR3 coding sequence is TGTGCCAGCAGCTTGGCCCTAGCGGGGCGTGAGCAGTACTTC.

The chain is built from TRBV5-1 and TRBJ1-2, with D unresolved. CDR1 SGHRS and CDR2 YFSETQ come from the germline V gene. CDR3 length: 15 amino acids. Trimming removed 9 bases from V and 4 bases from J, with 22 bases in between. The CDR3, as DNA: TGCGCCACCAACCCCTCAGGAGGTCCCCTCTATGGCTACACCTTC. Translated, it gives CATNPSGGPLYGYTF.

This clone was found once. The conserved phenylalanine or tryptophan is not found at the CDR3 terminus, so this likely reflects a read error. The DNA is omitted, as the CDR3 cannot be located on it reliably, and the CDR3 follows TCRdb's listing. V gene TRBV20-1 combines with J gene TRBJ1-1; no check of the table's D call, TRBD1, against the DNA was made. The CDR3 has 11 residues if both end residues are counted. Germline V CDR1 and CDR2: DFQATT, SNEGSKA (reference sequence). The CDR3 here is CSARGTGGPFL.

The chain is built from TRBV6-5 and TRBJ2-5; a weak D match, TRBD2 (5 bases). This CDR3 spans 13 amino acids. V lost 4 bases, J lost 2 bases, and 8 bases lay in between. Germline lookup yields CDR1 MNHEY and CDR2 SVGAGI. This chain's CDR3 is CASSLSGQETQYF. The DNA of the CDR3 is TGTGCCAGCAGTTTATCGGGGCAAGAGACCCAGTACTTC.

The chain uses TRBV10-1 and TRBJ2-1, with 10 bases identical to TRBD2. CDR1 is WNHNN and CDR2 is SYGVQD in the germline V gene (reference sequence). V lost 6 bases to trimming and J lost 7 bases; unmatched junction nucleotides: 12. The CDR3 spans 16 residues. CDR3 DNA: TGCGCCAGCAGCCAAGGATGGCTAGCGGGGGCTAATGAGCAGTTCTTC. The encoded protein is CASSQGWLAGANEQFF.